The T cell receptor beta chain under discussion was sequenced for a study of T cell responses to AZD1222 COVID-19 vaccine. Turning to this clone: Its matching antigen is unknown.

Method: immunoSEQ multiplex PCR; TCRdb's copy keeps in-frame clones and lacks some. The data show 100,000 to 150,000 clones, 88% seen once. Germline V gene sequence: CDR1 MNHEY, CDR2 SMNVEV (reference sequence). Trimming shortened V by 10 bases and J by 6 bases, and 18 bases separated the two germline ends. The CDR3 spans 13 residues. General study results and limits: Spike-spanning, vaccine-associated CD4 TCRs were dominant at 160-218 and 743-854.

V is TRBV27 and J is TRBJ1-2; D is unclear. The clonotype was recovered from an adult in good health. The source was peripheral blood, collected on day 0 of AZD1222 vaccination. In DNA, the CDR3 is TGTGCCACCTATAAATGGGGAGGGCATGGCTACACCTTC. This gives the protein CATYKWGGHGYTF.